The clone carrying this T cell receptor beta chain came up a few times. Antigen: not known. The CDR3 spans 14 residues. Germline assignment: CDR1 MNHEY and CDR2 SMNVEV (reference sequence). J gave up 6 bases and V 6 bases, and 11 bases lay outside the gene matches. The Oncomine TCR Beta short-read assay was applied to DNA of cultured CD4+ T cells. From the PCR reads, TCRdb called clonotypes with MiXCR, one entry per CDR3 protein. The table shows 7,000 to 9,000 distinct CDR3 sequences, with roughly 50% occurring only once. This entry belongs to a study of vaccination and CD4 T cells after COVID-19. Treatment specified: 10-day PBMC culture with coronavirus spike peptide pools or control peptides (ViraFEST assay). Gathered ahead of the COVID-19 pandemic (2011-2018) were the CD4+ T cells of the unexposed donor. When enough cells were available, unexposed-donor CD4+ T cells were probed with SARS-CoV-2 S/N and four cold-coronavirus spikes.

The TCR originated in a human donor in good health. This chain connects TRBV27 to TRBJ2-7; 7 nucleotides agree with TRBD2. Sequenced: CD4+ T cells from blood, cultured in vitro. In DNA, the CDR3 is TGTGCCAGCAGCCCGAAGACTAGCCGACGCGAGCAGTACTTC. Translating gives CASSPKTSRREQYF.